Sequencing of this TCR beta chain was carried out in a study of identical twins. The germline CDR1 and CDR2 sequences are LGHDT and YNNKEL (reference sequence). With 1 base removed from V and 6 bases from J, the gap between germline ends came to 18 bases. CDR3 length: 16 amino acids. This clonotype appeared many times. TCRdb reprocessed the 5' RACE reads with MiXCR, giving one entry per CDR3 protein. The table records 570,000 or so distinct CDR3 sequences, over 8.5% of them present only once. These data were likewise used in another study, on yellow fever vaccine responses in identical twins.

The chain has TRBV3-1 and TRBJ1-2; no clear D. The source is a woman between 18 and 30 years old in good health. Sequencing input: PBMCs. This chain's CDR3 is CASSQGPNGVLNGYTF. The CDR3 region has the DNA TGTGCCAGCAGCCAAGGCCCTAACGGGGTACTGAATGGCTACACCTTC.